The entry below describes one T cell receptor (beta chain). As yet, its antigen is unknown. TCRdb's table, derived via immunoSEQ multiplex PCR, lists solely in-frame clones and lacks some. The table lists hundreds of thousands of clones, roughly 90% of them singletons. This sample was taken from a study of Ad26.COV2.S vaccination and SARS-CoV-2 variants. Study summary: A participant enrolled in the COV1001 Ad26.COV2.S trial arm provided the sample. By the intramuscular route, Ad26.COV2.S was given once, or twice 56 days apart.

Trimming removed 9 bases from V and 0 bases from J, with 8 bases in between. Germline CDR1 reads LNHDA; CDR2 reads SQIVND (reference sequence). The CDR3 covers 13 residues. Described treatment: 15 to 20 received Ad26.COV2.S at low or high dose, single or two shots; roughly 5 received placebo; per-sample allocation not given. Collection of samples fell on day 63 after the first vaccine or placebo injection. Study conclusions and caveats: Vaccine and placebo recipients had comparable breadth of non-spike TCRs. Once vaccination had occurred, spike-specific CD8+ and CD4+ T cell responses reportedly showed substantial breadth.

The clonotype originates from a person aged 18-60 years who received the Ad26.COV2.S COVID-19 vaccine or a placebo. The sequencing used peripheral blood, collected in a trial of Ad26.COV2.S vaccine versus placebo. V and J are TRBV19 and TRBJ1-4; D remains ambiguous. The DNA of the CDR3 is TGTGCCAGCCTTGGTACAACTAATGAAAAACTGTTTTTT. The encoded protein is CASLGTTNEKLFF.